The 12 T cell receptor beta chains below come from one sample, sequenced in a study of neurological immune-mediated disorders. TCRdb processed the 5' RACE reads anew with MiXCR; each CDR3 protein has one entry. The table lists tens of thousands of distinct CDR3 sequences, 3% to 3.5% of them singletons. The specimen sequenced was PBMCs. These receptors were obtained from a man between 35 and 55 years old with multiple sclerosis.

This clonotype was detected ten times or more. This chain joins TRBV10-3 and TRBJ2-3; 7 bases map to TRBD1. CDR1 is ENHRY, CDR2 SYGVKD, per germline. J gave up 6 bases and V 3 bases, and 9 bases lay outside the gene matches. This CDR3 region has 15 residues. DNA for the CDR3: TGTGCCATCAGTGAACACGGGACAGTGCAGGATACGCAGTATTTT. Residues: CAISEHGTVQDTQYF.

This clonotype came up many times. This rearrangement joins TRBV5-1 to TRBJ2-1; 9 bases line up with TRBD2. CDR1 is SGHRS and CDR2 is YFSETQ in the germline V gene. CDR3 length equals 18 residues. The V gene end was trimmed by 0 bases and the J gene end by 9 bases; junction bases not matched to a gene: 16. The CDR3 loop is CASSLAGLAGSQGSEQFF. The CDR3 bases are TGCGCCAGCAGCTTGGCCGGGCTAGCGGGGAGCCAAGGTTCTGAGCAGTTCTTC.

This clonotype was detected ten times or more. V is TRBV29-1 and J is TRBJ2-3; 8 bases align to TRBD2. From germline, CDR1 is SQVTM and CDR2 ANQGSEA. The V gene end was trimmed by 4 bases and the J gene end by 3 bases; junction bases not matched to a gene: 3. The CDR3 has 13 amino acids. The CDR3 nucleotides are TGCAGCGTTGCGAGCGGGGGTACAGATACGCAGTATTTT. Translation gives CSVASGGTDTQYF.

This clonotype occurred many times. Written as DNA, the CDR3 is TGCAGTGCCCCCCGGGGCGAGACCCAGTACTTC. Residues: CSAPRGETQYF. V and J are TRBV20-1 and TRBJ2-5; D possibly uses TRBD1 or TRBD2 (5 bases each). Germline loops: CDR1 DFQATT, CDR2 SNEGSKA (reference sequence). The CDR3 is made up of 11 amino acids. V was shortened by 6 bases and J by 5 bases, with 10 bases between the two germline ends.

The table lists this clonotype with many counts. V gene TRBV11-2 combines with J gene TRBJ1-1, with no clear D. The V and J ends lost 0 bases and 5 bases respectively, with 13 bases between them. The CDR3 has 15 residues. Germline CDR1 SGHAT, CDR2 FQNNGV. CDR3 DNA sequence: TGTGCCAGCAGCTTAGAGGGGTTAGGAGGGACTGAAGCTTTCTTT. Translating it yields CASSLEGLGGTEAFF.

There are many counts of this clonotype. The V and J genes are TRBV18 and TRBJ2-5, with D perhaps matching TRBD2 (7 bases). CDR3 length: 15 residues. Germline V gene lookup returns CDR1 KGHSH and CDR2 LQKENI. V was trimmed by 4 bases and J by 1 base, leaving 13 bases between them. The CDR3: CASSLSRGAQETQYF. The DNA of the CDR3 is TGTGCCAGCTCACTATCACGGGGGGCCCAAGAGACCCAGTACTTC.

In this sample, this clonotype turned up many times. The chain recombines TRBV11-2 with TRBJ2-2; D is uncertain. Germline values: CDR1 SGHAT, CDR2 FQNNGV. V gave up 4 bases and J gave up 7 bases, with 7 bases separating them. The CDR3 extends over 12 amino acids. DNA of the CDR3: TGTGCCAGCAGCTCGAAGGTCGGGGAGCTGTTTTTT. Protein: CASSSKVGELFF.

This clonotype qualifies as medium-sized. The V gene is TRBV20-1, the J gene TRBJ2-3, with a tentative D call TRBD2 (6 bases). Trimming shortened V by 3 bases and J by 2 bases, and 18 bases separated the two germline ends. CDR1 is DFQATT and CDR2 is SNEGSKA in the germline V gene (reference sequence). The CDR3 loop spans 16 amino acids. CDR3 sequence (DNA): TGCAGTGCTAGCGTCCTAAATAGCGGATTCACAGATACGCAGTATTTT. It translates to CSASVLNSGFTDTQYF.

Details on this clonotype: A read error is possible here, since a much larger clone lies one base away. The chain uses TRBV20-1 and TRBJ2-6; no clear D gene. Germline V lookup: CDR1 DFQATT, CDR2 SNEGSKA (reference sequence). V lost 1 base and J 3 bases, leaving 7 bases between the germline ends. This CDR3 contains 14 residues. The CDR3 loop reads CSARGIFGANVLTF. The CDR3 nucleotides read TGCAGTGCTAGAGGGATCTTTGGGGCCAACGTCCTGACTTTC.

This sequence joins TRBV19 and TRBJ1-1; TRBD1 is a possible D gene (5 bases). CDR1 LNHDA and CDR2 SQIVND come from the germline V gene (reference sequence). V lost 7 bases to trimming and J lost 4 bases, with 13 bases between them. The CDR3 runs to 13 residues. CDR3 amino acids: CASTWGALTEAFF. The CDR3 DNA sequence: TGTGCCAGTACCTGGGGCGCGCTCACTGAAGCTTTCTTT.

This clonotype was counted only a few times. V and J are TRBV20-1 and TRBJ2-3; D not resolved. The CDR3 spans 13 residues. The germline V gene encodes CDR1 DFQATT and CDR2 SNEGSKA (reference sequence). V was trimmed by 6 bases and J by 2 bases, leaving 12 bases between them. The CDR3 DNA reads TGCAGTGCCACCCCCGGCACCACAGATACGCAGTATTTT. Amino acid sequence: CSATPGTTDTQYF.

This clonotype was picked up many times. The V gene is TRBV9, the J gene TRBJ2-1; maybe TRBD2 (5 bases). The CDR3 has 15 amino acids. CDR1 is SGDLS, CDR2 YYNGEE, per germline. V dropped 0 bases and J dropped 0 bases, with 7 bases sitting between them. Written as DNA, the CDR3 is TGTGCCAGCAGCGTAGCCGGGGACTCCTACAATGAGCAGTTCTTC. Its protein is CASSVAGDSYNEQFF.